This TCR beta chain was identified during a study of CD8 T cells in Susac syndrome. A quantity of about 0.5 to 1 ug RNA underwent reverse transcription using random hexamers. Amplification of TCR beta CDR3 by immunoSEQ multiplex PCR spanned 54 Vbeta and 13 Jbeta. One entry per CDR3 protein results from TCRdb running MiXCR on the immunoSEQ multiplex PCR reads. Altogether fewer than 300,000 distinct CDR3 sequences are present, 70% to 90% being singletons, with the ten largest covering around 0.12%. TCR beta sequences were obtained from blood CD8+ and CD4+ T cells. Per the germline V gene, CDR1 is LNHDA and CDR2 is SQIVND (reference sequence). This CDR3 comprises 12 residues. Trimming removed 3 bases at V and 9 bases at J, with 9 bases between.

Sequenced: CD8+ T cells from PBMCs. J is TRBJ2-1 and V is TRBV19; D might be TRBD1 (6 bases). The TCR originated in a human donor with multiple sclerosis. CDR3 nucleotides: TGTGCCAGTAGTATTTGGGGGCGTGAGCAGTTCTTC. Its protein product is CASSIWGREQFF.